The TCR beta chain described here comes from a study of persistence of HIV-infected CD4 T cells. Study-level results: Degenerate expanded CDR3beta sequences were enriched among CMV- and Gag-responding cells. TCRbeta richness was lower in CMV- and Gag-responding cells than in anti-CD3/anti-CD28-responding cells. TCR oligoclonality correlated with proviral oligoclonality in the same sorted populations.

This CDR3 spans 14 amino acids. Germline V gene lookup returns CDR1 MDHEN and CDR2 SYDVKM. Trimming left V 10 bases short and J 2 bases short, with 14 bases between. The libraries were made with immunoSEQ version 4 in survey mode. The assay was immunoSEQ multiplex PCR, and TCRdb's table has in-frame clones only and misses some. In the table there are over 35,000 clones, about 90% of which are singletons. This clone was detected only once. Its antigen is undetermined. Anti-CD3/anti-CD28 beads served as a nonspecific positive control stimulus. Sorting of responding CD4+ T cells relied on upregulated CD40 ligand together with CD69.

The clonotype originates from an adult man with HIV who was CMV-seropositive. Sequences were derived from CD4+ T cells sorted from PBMCs after approximately 19-hour stimulation, sampled from a patient who received antiretroviral therapy. The chain joins TRBV28 to TRBJ2-2, with D possibly being TRBD1 (6 bases). CDR3 DNA sequence: TGTGCCATCCGGACAGAGACTAACACCGGGGAGCTGTTTTTT. Residues: CAIRTETNTGELFF.